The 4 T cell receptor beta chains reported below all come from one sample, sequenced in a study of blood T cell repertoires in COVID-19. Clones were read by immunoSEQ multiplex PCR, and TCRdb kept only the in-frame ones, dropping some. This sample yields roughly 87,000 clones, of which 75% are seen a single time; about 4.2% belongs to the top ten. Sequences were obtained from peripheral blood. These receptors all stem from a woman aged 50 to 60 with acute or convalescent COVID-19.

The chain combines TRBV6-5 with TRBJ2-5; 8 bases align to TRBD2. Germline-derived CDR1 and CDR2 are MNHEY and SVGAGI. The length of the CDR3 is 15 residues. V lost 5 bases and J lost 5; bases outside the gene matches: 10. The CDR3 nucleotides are TGTGCCAGCAGTAAGAGCGGGGGAAATTTGGAGACCCAGTACTTC. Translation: CASSKSGGNLETQYF.

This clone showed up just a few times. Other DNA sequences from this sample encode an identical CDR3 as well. CDR3 in amino acids: CASSLGAGGGYTF. The CDR3 nucleotides are TGCGCCAGCAGCTTGGGGGCAGGGGGTGGCTACACCTTC. This chain links TRBV5-1 with TRBJ1-2; 7 positions match TRBD1. CDR1 is SGHRS and CDR2 is YFSETQ in the germline V gene. V gave up 0 bases and J gave up 7 bases; unmatched junction bases: 3. This CDR3 comprises 13 residues.

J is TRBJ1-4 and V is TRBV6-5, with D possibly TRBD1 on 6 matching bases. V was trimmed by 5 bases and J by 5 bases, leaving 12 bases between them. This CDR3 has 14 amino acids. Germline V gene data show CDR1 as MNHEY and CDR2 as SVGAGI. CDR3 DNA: TGTGCCAGCAGTCCGAGGGGGGGGAATGAAAAACTGTTTTTT. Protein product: CASSPRGGNEKLFF.

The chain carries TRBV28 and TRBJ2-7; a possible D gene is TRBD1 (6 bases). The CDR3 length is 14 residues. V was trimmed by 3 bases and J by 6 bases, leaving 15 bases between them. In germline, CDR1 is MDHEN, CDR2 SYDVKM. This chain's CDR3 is CASSLLGAELEQYF. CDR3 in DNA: TGTGCCAGCAGTTTGTTGGGGGCTGAGCTCGAGCAGTACTTC.